A single sample gave rise to the 29 T cell receptor beta chains below, sequenced in a study of T cell responses to AZD1222 COVID-19 vaccine (dated by TCRdb to 2020 to 2023). The time point label corresponds to: about 28 days (+/-7) after the second vaccine dose. The library relied on the immunoSEQ multiplex PCR assay. TCRdb took over this immuneACCESS table, retaining in-frame rearrangements with V and J assigned. Such tables are incomplete; in checked studies, under half of the missing clones stem from an unresolved V gene, and the remainder is unexplained. Recorded for this sample are about 110,000 clones; 90% of them occurred a single time. 6.5% to 10% of the sample belongs to the ten largest clones. The sample was peripheral blood, taken 28 days after the second AZD1222 dose. The source is an adult who received the AZD1222 COVID-19 vaccine.

This chain uses TRBV3-1 (or the pseudogene TRBV3-2) with TRBJ1-2; no firm D call. CDR3 length: 14 residues. V shed 5 bases and J shed 8 bases, with 18 bases lying between them. Germline values: CDR1 LGHDT, CDR2 YNNKEL (reference sequence). As DNA, the CDR3 is TGTGCCAGCAGCTTACCGAACACCCCAGCCGGCTACACCTTC. It specifies CASSLPNTPAGYTF.

The V call is TRBV30, the J call TRBJ2-1; D is perhaps TRBD2 (5 bases). This CDR3 contains 12 residues. The germline V gene encodes CDR1 GTSNPN and CDR2 SVGIG (reference sequence). The ends were cut back, 0 bases at V and 8 bases at J, with 8 bases in the middle. CDR3 nucleotide sequence: TGTGCCTGGAGTGTTTCGGGGTATGAGCAGTTCTTC. This encodes CAWSVSGYEQFF.

V gene TRBV3-1 (or the pseudogene TRBV3-2) combines with J gene TRBJ1-4; D possibly corresponds to TRBD1 (5 bases). The CDR3 has 20 residues. The V and J ends lost 0 bases and 2 bases respectively, with 22 bases between them. Germline CDR1 and CDR2: LGHDT and YNNKEL (reference sequence). The CDR3 coding sequence is TGTGCCAGCAGCCAAGATGTGTTCTTGGGGCAGGCGGCTACTAATGAAAAACTGTTTTTT. Its protein product is CASSQDVFLGQAATNEKLFF.

The chain is built from TRBV30 and TRBJ1-5, with 7 positions matching TRBD1. Germline CDR1 GTSNPN, CDR2 SVGIG (reference sequence). This CDR3 comprises 16 residues. The V segment lost 2 bases and the J segment 4 bases; nucleotides outside the gene matches: 11. The DNA for the CDR3 is TGTGCCTGGAGTCCGATAGGGGGACAGAGAAATCAGCCCCAGCATTTT. Translated: CAWSPIGGQRNQPQHF.

The rearrangement uses TRBV5-4 and TRBJ2-1; 8 bases fit TRBD1. This CDR3 region has 16 residues. Germline V gives CDR1 SGHNT, CDR2 YYREEE (reference sequence). With V trimmed by 2 bases and J by 3 bases, 7 bases remained unmatched. The CDR3 is CASSLGGTGVYNEQFF. Written as DNA, the CDR3 is TGTGCCAGCAGCTTAGGGGGGACAGGCGTCTACAATGAGCAGTTCTTC.

The DNA of the CDR3 is TGTGCCAGCAGTCCCAGCAGCTCCCTCTACGAGCAGTACTTC. As protein: CASSPSSSLYEQYF. J is TRBJ2-7 and V is TRBV2; no definite D call. Per germline, CDR1 SNHLY and CDR2 FYNNEI. Trimming left V 5 bases short and J 3 bases short, with 14 bases between. The CDR3 extends over 14 amino acids.

DNA for the CDR3: TGTGCCAGCAGCTTAGCCCCCGGGACAGTCGTTTCACCCCTCCACTTT. It codes for CASSLAPGTVVSPLHF. The rearrangement uses TRBV7-2 and TRBJ1-6; 7 nucleotides align to TRBD1. The trim removed 0 bases at V and 9 bases at J, leaving 8 bases unmatched. This CDR3 region has 16 residues. Germline loops: CDR1 SGHTA, CDR2 FQGNSA.

The CDR3 DNA is TGTGCCAGCAGCTTAGGGGGGTTTCGAACTGAAGCTTTCTTT. This sequence encodes CASSLGGFRTEAFF. This chain links TRBV7-2 with TRBJ1-1, with D possibly TRBD1 on 5 matching bases. V dropped 1 base and J dropped 5 bases, with 11 bases sitting between them. Germline V gene data show CDR1 as SGHTA and CDR2 as FQGNSA. CDR3 length equals 14 residues.

The rearrangement joins TRBV29-1 to TRBJ1-3, with 7 bases fitting TRBD1. Germline-derived CDR1 and CDR2 are SQVTM and ANQGSEA. V shed 5 bases, J shed 0 bases, and the junction held 7 bases outside the gene matches. This CDR3 region has 15 residues. The CDR3 sequence: CSVSDRESSGNTIYF. In DNA, the CDR3 is TGCAGCGTTTCTGACAGGGAGAGCTCTGGAAACACCATATATTTT.

The chain combines TRBV14 with TRBJ1-3, with D unclear. V lost 2 bases to trimming and J lost 4 bases, with 9 bases between them. CDR1 and CDR2 (germline): SGHDN, FVKESK. The CDR3 extends over 14 amino acids. CDR3 region: CASSQLRGGNTIYF. The CDR3 coding sequence is TGTGCCAGCAGCCAATTAAGAGGGGGAAACACCATATATTTT.

This chain uses TRBV6-2 or TRBV6-3 with TRBJ2-1, with 13 bases lining up with TRBD2. The CDR3 spans 16 residues. Per the germline V gene, CDR1 is MNHEY and CDR2 is SVGEGT. V was clipped by 5 bases and J by 7 bases; unmatched bases: 8. The CDR3, as DNA: TGTGCCAGCAGTGACCCGACTAGCGGGGGGTGGAATGAGCAGTTCTTC. It is translated as CASSDPTSGGWNEQFF.

The chain couples TRBV4-3 to TRBJ1-1; D gene unclear. The germline V gene has CDR1 LGHNA and CDR2 YSLEER. This CDR3 region has 14 residues. Trimming cost V 0 bases and J 1 base, with 6 bases left between them. CDR3 region: CASSQETENTEAFF. CDR3 coding DNA: TGCGCCAGCAGCCAAGAAACGGAGAACACTGAAGCTTTCTTT.

This clone was seen a handful of times. The rearrangement joins TRBV28 to TRBJ2-7, with a tentative D call TRBD2 (7 bases). CDR1 and CDR2 from the germline V gene are MDHEN and SYDVKM. This CDR3 is built from 14 residues. V dropped 4 bases and J dropped 3 bases, with 13 bases sitting between them. This CDR3 is CASSSPGGGYEQYF. The DNA of the CDR3 is TGTGCCAGCAGTTCTCCGGGGGGCGGCTACGAGCAGTACTTC.

This chain links TRBV5-6 with TRBJ1-1; maybe TRBD1 (6 bases). Per germline, CDR1 SGHDT and CDR2 YYEEEE. The CDR3 has 15 residues. V shed 4 bases and J shed 3 bases, with 16 bases lying between them. The CDR3 DNA sequence: TGTGCCAGCAGCCGAATGCCCGGACAGTACACTGAAGCTTTCTTT. It specifies CASSRMPGQYTEAFF.

The V gene is TRBV5-8, the J gene TRBJ2-3, with 7 bases that match TRBD2. J was trimmed by 1 base and V by 4 bases; bases with no gene match: 12. The CDR3 consists of 17 residues. CDR1 SGHTS and CDR2 YDEGEE come from the germline V gene. The CDR3 region has the DNA TGTGCCAGCAGCCGAAGCGGGGCGGCTACCGGCACAGATACGCAGTATTTT. It codes for CASSRSGAATGTDTQYF. The full variable domain, in which reference TRBV5-8 and TRBJ2-3 provide the parts outside the CDR3, is EAGVTQSPTHLIKTRGQQATLRCSPISGHTSVYWYQQALGLGLQFLLWYDEGEERNRGNFPPRFSGRQFPNYSSELNVNALELEDSALYLCASSRSGAATGTDTQYFGPGTRLTVL.

This sequence joins TRBV19 and TRBJ1-2; a possible D gene is TRBD1 (6 bases). Between the trimmed V and J ends, which lost 6 bases and 4 bases, there was a span of 15 bases. CDR1 and CDR2 from the germline V gene are LNHDA and SQIVND (reference sequence). The CDR3 runs 14 residues. Here the CDR3 reads CASSKRQESYGYTF. CDR3 DNA sequence: TGTGCCAGTAGCAAAAGACAGGAGTCCTATGGCTACACCTTC.

The CDR3 DNA follows: TGTGCTAGTGGTTTGGCTACGCATAGCGGGGCACAAGAGACCCAGTACTTC. It yields the protein CASGLATHSGAQETQYF. The V gene is TRBV12-5, the J gene TRBJ2-5, with 8 nucleotides matching TRBD2. V lost 1 base and J lost 2; bases outside the gene matches: 9. The germline gives CDR1 LGHNT, CDR2 FRNRAP. The CDR3 totals 17 residues.

This clone has just one count. The chain uses TRBV15 and TRBJ2-5; perhaps TRBD2 as D (6 bases). CDR1 and CDR2 from the germline V gene are LNHNV and YYDKDF (reference sequence). The CDR3 covers 16 residues. The ends were cut back, 1 base at V and 5 bases at J, with 17 bases in the middle. CDR3 sequence (DNA): TGTGCCACCAGCAGAGTTCTAGGACGGGGGATGGAGACCCAGTACTTC. It specifies CATSRVLGRGMETQYF.

J is TRBJ2-1 and V is TRBV19; 8 bases match TRBD1. The CDR3 has 14 amino acids. Trimming removed 1 base from V and 9 bases from J; junction bases left unmatched: 5. Germline V gene lookup returns CDR1 LNHDA and CDR2 SQIVND (reference sequence). The CDR3 DNA reads TGTGCCAGTAGTATAGGACAGGGGTGGGGTGAGCAGTTCTTC. Amino acid sequence: CASSIGQGWGEQFF. Full variable domain (rest looked up from reference TRBV19 and TRBJ2-1): DGGITQSPKYLFRKEGQNVTLSCEQNLNHDAMYWYRQDPGQGLRLIYYSQIVNDFQKGDIAEGYSVSREKKESFPLTVTSAQKNPTAFYLCASSIGQGWGEQFFGPGTRLTVL.

The chain carries TRBV10-3 and TRBJ2-3; a weak D match, TRBD1 (5 bases). The CDR3 is made up of 15 amino acids. CDR1 is ENHRY, CDR2 SYGVKD, per germline. V dropped 10 bases and J dropped 3 bases, with 20 bases sitting between them. For the CDR3, the DNA is TGTGCCACCCGCTCGACAGACGCGATGACAGATACGCAGTATTTT. Translation: CATRSTDAMTDTQYF.

Only one count was recorded for this clone. The J gene is TRBJ2-1, the V gene TRBV13, with TRBD1 matching 10 bases. Germline V gives CDR1 PRHDT, CDR2 FYEKMQ (reference sequence). The junction had 4 bases not matched to a gene; V was cut back by 5 bases and J by 6 bases. The CDR3 extends over 14 amino acids. CDR3 in DNA: TGTGCCAGCAGCGTGACAGGGGGCCGCAATGAGCAGTTCTTC. Residues: CASSVTGGRNEQFF.

The V and J genes are TRBV18 and TRBJ2-3; 10 nucleotides align to TRBD2. Germline CDR1 KGHSH, CDR2 LQKENI. Trimming at V came to 1 base and at J to 0 bases, leaving 1 base not matched to a gene. The CDR3 runs 16 residues. CDR3 coding DNA: TGTGCCAGCTCACCACTAGCGGGGGGTAGCACAGATACGCAGTATTTT. It translates to CASSPLAGGSTDTQYF.

The chain recombines TRBV19 with TRBJ1-3, with 7 bases aligning to TRBD1. The CDR3 is 14 residues long. Germline CDR1 reads LNHDA; CDR2 reads SQIVND (reference sequence). V lost 7 bases to trimming and J lost 2 bases; unmatched junction nucleotides: 5. CDR3 sequence (DNA): TGTGCCAGTACCACAGGGGCCGCTGGAAACACCATATATTTT. Amino acid sequence: CASTTGAAGNTIYF.

The genes are TRBV3-1 (or the pseudogene TRBV3-2) and TRBJ1-2, with D perhaps TRBD1 (6 bases). CDR3 size: 13 residues. V was pared by 1 base and J by 4 bases, with 7 bases between. Germline CDR1 LGHDT, CDR2 YNNKEL (reference sequence). Here the CDR3 DNA reads TGTGCCAGCAGCCAAGGACAGGCCTATGGCTACACCTTC. This codes for CASSQGQAYGYTF.

This clone was seen only once. The V call is TRBV16, the J call TRBJ1-1; D call uncertain. Germline V gives CDR1 KGHSY, CDR2 FQNENV. V lost 4 bases, J lost 0 bases, and 12 bases lay in between. The CDR3 contains 15 residues. The CDR3, as DNA: TGTGCCAGCAGCCCGAGGACCAGCATGAACACTGAAGCTTTCTTT. Protein product: CASSPRTSMNTEAFF.

This chain joins TRBV9 and TRBJ2-4; D might be TRBD1 or TRBD2, each matching 5 bases. Germline loops: CDR1 SGDLS, CDR2 YYNGEE. The CDR3 sequence is 21 residues long. V was pared by 0 bases and J by 0 bases, with 25 bases between. The CDR3 region has the DNA TGTGCCAGCAGCGTAGCGGGGACGGAGTCGTCGGTTTCCAGAGCCAAAAACATTCAGTACTTC. Its translation: CASSVAGTESSVSRAKNIQYF.

The genes are TRBV6-5 and TRBJ1-6, with D maybe TRBD1 (6 bases). This CDR3 contains 14 residues. The germline CDR1 and CDR2 sequences are MNHEY and SVGAGI. The germline V and J ends were trimmed by 6 bases and 4 bases, with 10 bases remaining between them. CDR3 loop: CASRGGAYNSPLHF. The CDR3 DNA sequence: TGTGCCAGCAGGGGGGGGGCGTATAATTCACCCCTCCACTTT.

This sequence joins TRBV7-3 and TRBJ2-3; D gene uncertain. Trimming removed 4 bases from V and 0 bases from J, with 11 bases in between. CDR1 and CDR2 from the germline V gene are SGHTA and FQGTGA. The CDR3 is 15 residues long. In nucleotides, the CDR3 is TGTGCCAGCAGCTATACGGCAACTAGCACAGATACGCAGTATTTT. This encodes CASSYTATSTDTQYF.

This clone came up once. This sequence joins TRBV19 and TRBJ1-1, with D possibly TRBD1 on 6 matching bases. CDR3 length: 14 residues. Germline CDR1 and CDR2: LNHDA and SQIVND (reference sequence). V lost 7 bases, J lost 1 base, and 13 bases lay in between. The CDR3: CASNRGGGNTEAFF. The CDR3 DNA reads TGTGCCAGTAACCGAGGGGGAGGGAACACTGAAGCTTTCTTT.